A single sample is the source of the 22 T cell receptor beta chains below, sequenced in a study of control samples from healthy donors and cancer patients. Only in-frame clones appear in the TCRdb table, and some are missing; sequencing was by immunoSEQ multiplex PCR. The sample has some 200,000 clones, roughly 93% seen once. The sequenced sample was blood. The source of these receptors is a man between 18 and 29 years old in good health.

This sequence joins TRBV5-6 and TRBJ2-1, with 7 positions matching TRBD1. From germline, CDR1 is SGHDT and CDR2 YYEEEE. This CDR3 comprises 16 residues. With 2 bases clipped from V and 3 bases from J, the junction kept 8 bases outside the gene matches. Here the CDR3 reads CASSLDRANLYNEQFF. For the CDR3, the DNA is TGTGCCAGCAGCTTAGACAGGGCTAATCTCTACAATGAGCAGTTCTTC.

CDR3 in amino acids: CASSVPQGAGTDTQYF. CDR3 nucleotide sequence: TGTGCCAGCAGCGTACCACAGGGGGCAGGCACAGATACGCAGTATTTT. The gene calls are TRBV5-4 and TRBJ2-3; 9 bases agree with TRBD1. J gave up 1 base and V 4 bases, and 7 bases lay outside the gene matches. This CDR3 is built from 16 residues. CDR1 is SGHNT and CDR2 is YYREEE in the germline V gene (reference sequence).

The genes are TRBV5-5 and TRBJ1-5; D unresolved. Per germline, CDR1 SGHKS and CDR2 YYEKEE (reference sequence). This CDR3 contains 13 residues. The V gene lost 0 bases and the J gene lost 2 bases, with 3 bases spanning the gap. The CDR3 protein is CASSLGCNQPQHF. The CDR3 coding sequence is TGTGCCAGCAGCTTGGGGTGCAATCAGCCCCAGCATTTT.

J is TRBJ1-1 and V is TRBV12-3 or TRBV12-4; TRBD1 is a possible D gene (5 bases). The ends were cut back, 6 bases at V and 10 bases at J, with 15 bases in the middle. The CDR3 loop spans 12 amino acids. CDR3 in amino acids: CASRPEGSAAFF. The CDR3 DNA reads TGTGCCAGCAGGCCCGAGGGGTCGGCAGCTTTCTTT.

J is TRBJ2-5 and V is TRBV5-4; D unclear. Trimming took 5 bases from V and 3 from J, leaving 11 bases between them. CDR3 length equals 13 residues. Germline lookup yields CDR1 SGHNT and CDR2 YYREEE (reference sequence). The CDR3: CASSTLGKETQYF. The CDR3, as DNA: TGTGCCAGCAGTACCCTAGGGAAAGAGACCCAGTACTTC.

The chain has TRBV3-1 (or the pseudogene TRBV3-2) and TRBJ2-1; 9 nucleotides agree with TRBD1. Trimming cost V 4 bases and J 6 bases; bases outside gene matches: 19. Looked up from germline, CDR1 is LGHDT and CDR2 is YNNKEL (reference sequence). The CDR3 runs 19 residues. CDR3 amino acids: CASSPDHPRWGQGFNEQFF. Here the CDR3 DNA reads TGTGCCAGCAGCCCGGACCACCCCCGGTGGGGACAGGGTTTCAATGAGCAGTTCTTC.

The chain combines TRBV4-1 with TRBJ2-1; 10 bases agree with TRBD2. The length of the CDR3 is 16 residues. V was clipped by 6 bases and J by 5 bases; unmatched bases: 10. Germline CDR1 and CDR2: MGHRA and YSYEKL. CDR3 amino acids: CASSSSGGNENNEQFF. CDR3 nucleotide sequence: TGCGCCAGCAGTTCTAGCGGGGGAAACGAGAACAATGAGCAGTTCTTC.

This clone was recorded only once. The rearrangement joins TRBV5-4 to TRBJ1-1; 8 bases are a match to TRBD1. Trimming removed 5 bases from V and 1 base from J; junction bases left unmatched: 7. Germline-derived CDR1 and CDR2 are SGHNT and YYREEE (reference sequence). This CDR3 comprises 15 residues. The CDR3 loop is CASRSNRGENTEAFF. For the CDR3, the DNA is TGTGCCAGCAGATCTAACAGGGGGGAGAACACTGAAGCTTTCTTT. Full variable domain (remainder filled in from reference TRBV5-4 and TRBJ1-1): ETGVTQSPTHLIKTRGQQVTLRCSSQSGHNTVSWYQQALGQGPQFIFQYYREEENGRGNFPPRFSGLQFPNYSSELNVNALELDDSALYLCASRSNRGENTEAFFGQGTRLTVV.

The chain is built from TRBV7-3 and TRBJ2-5; a possible D gene is TRBD2 (5 bases). The germline V and J ends were trimmed by 6 bases and 1 base, with 9 bases remaining between them. Germline V gene data show CDR1 as SGHTA and CDR2 as FQGTGA. The CDR3 is 13 residues long. CDR3 sequence reads: CASSFGVQETQYF. In DNA, the CDR3 is TGTGCCAGCAGTTTCGGGGTCCAAGAGACCCAGTACTTC.

The chain joins TRBV6-1 to TRBJ2-3; TRBD2 matches 9 bases. The CDR3 loop spans 16 amino acids. J was trimmed by 10 bases and V by 0 bases; bases with no gene match: 11. Per the germline V gene, CDR1 is MNHNS and CDR2 is SASEGT. The CDR3 DNA follows: TGTGCCAGCAGTGAAGCGCTAGGAGCGGGGGGAGCTGCGCAGTATTTT. It encodes CASSEALGAGGAAQYF.

The chain's CDR3 is CASSWGQGVDTEAFF. The CDR3 DNA reads as TGCGCCAGCAGCTGGGGACAGGGGGTTGACACTGAAGCTTTCTTT. V and J are TRBV5-1 and TRBJ1-1; TRBD1 aligns across 11 bases. Germline assignment: CDR1 SGHRS and CDR2 YFSETQ. After removal of 3 bases from V and 3 bases from J, the junction contained 4 bases not matched to a gene. CDR3 length: 15 residues.

This chain links TRBV7-3 with TRBJ1-3; D might be TRBD1 (5 bases). Germline V gene data show CDR1 as SGHTA and CDR2 as FQGTGA. V lost 5 bases, J lost 1 base, and 12 bases lay in between. The CDR3 has 15 residues. CDR3 sequence: CASSPRGGSGNTIYF. DNA for the CDR3: TGTGCCAGCAGCCCCCGGGGGGGGTCTGGAAACACCATATATTTT.

The chain links TRBV5-6 to TRBJ2-3; a possible D gene is TRBD1 (6 bases). V dropped 2 bases and J dropped 2 bases, with 12 bases sitting between them. Germline values: CDR1 SGHDT, CDR2 YYEEEE. The CDR3 runs 15 residues. Here the CDR3 DNA reads TGTGCCAGCAGCTTCGAACAGGGCTACACAGATACGCAGTATTTT. This encodes CASSFEQGYTDTQYF. The full variable domain, in which reference TRBV5-6 and TRBJ2-3 provide the parts outside the CDR3, is DAGVTQSPTHLIKTRGQQVTLRCSPKSGHDTVSWYQQALGQGPQFIFQYYEEEERQRGNFPDRFSGHQFPNYSSELNVNALLLGDSALYLCASSFEQGYTDTQYFGPGTRLTVL.

Only one count was recorded for this clone. The CDR3 spells CASSYYGQGAAAFF. CDR3 coding DNA: TGTGCCAGCAGTTATTACGGACAGGGGGCGGCAGCTTTCTTT. J is TRBJ1-1 and V is TRBV7-8; 11 bases map to TRBD1. Germline V gene data show CDR1 as SGHVS and CDR2 as FQNEAQ. The CDR3 totals 14 residues. V shed 6 bases, J shed 10 bases, and the junction held 10 bases outside the gene matches.

Note on this clone: A junction boundary mismatches the germline segment, possibly from a read error. Other DNA sequences from this sample encode an identical CDR3 as well. CDR3 nucleotides: TGTGCCAGTAGCGTAGGGACTAGCGGGGGGGCCGGTTTAAGGTATACGCAGTATTTT. Translation gives CASSVGTSGGAGLRYTQYF. The rearrangement links TRBV9 to TRBJ2-3; 16 bases match TRBD2. The germline CDR1 and CDR2 sequences are SGDLS and YYNGEE. CDR3 length: 19 amino acids.

The V gene is TRBV5-1, the J gene TRBJ1-1, with D uncertain. CDR1 is SGHRS and CDR2 is YFSETQ in the germline V gene. Trimming took 4 bases from V and 7 from J, leaving 11 bases between them. The CDR3 sequence is 12 residues long. The CDR3 sequence: CASSEYGFEAFF. The CDR3 DNA follows: TGCGCCAGCAGCGAATACGGTTTTGAAGCTTTCTTT.

This chain connects TRBV5-8 to TRBJ1-5, with D possibly TRBD1 on 6 matching bases. CDR3 length: 16 residues. Deletions cut 0 bases from V and 2 bases from J, with 12 bases between. Germline-derived CDR1 and CDR2 are SGHTS and YDEGEE. CDR3 nucleotide sequence: TGTGCCAGCAGCTTGGAGCCGGGGGCCGGCAATCAGCCCCAGCATTTT. This gives the protein CASSLEPGAGNQPQHF.

This clone was detected only once. The rearrangement links TRBV27 to TRBJ2-7; tentative D call: TRBD1 (6 bases). This CDR3 has 14 amino acids. Germline loops: CDR1 MNHEY, CDR2 SMNVEV (reference sequence). With 2 bases removed from V and 2 bases from J, the gap between germline ends came to 10 bases. CDR3: CASSLQGSPYEQYF. The CDR3, as DNA: TGTGCCAGCAGTTTACAGGGGTCCCCCTACGAGCAGTACTTC.

The gene calls are TRBV5-4 and TRBJ2-5, with TRBD1 identical over 7 bases. This CDR3 has 16 residues. V was pared by 0 bases and J by 0 bases, with 5 bases of the junction left unmatched. The germline V gene has CDR1 SGHNT and CDR2 YYREEE (reference sequence). In DNA, the CDR3 is TGTGCCAGCAGCTTGGCATTGGACAGGAACCAAGAGACCCAGTACTTC. It specifies CASSLALDRNQETQYF.

This rearrangement joins TRBV2 to TRBJ2-7; 9 bases map to TRBD1. This CDR3 comprises 16 residues. The germline CDR1 and CDR2 sequences are SNHLY and FYNNEI. The V segment lost 5 bases and the J segment 3 bases; nucleotides outside the gene matches: 11. CDR3 nucleotide sequence: TGTGCCAGCAGTCTACAGGGGGCCCCTTCTTTCTACGAGCAGTACTTC. Amino acids: CASSLQGAPSFYEQYF.

This clone was observed a single time. The V call is TRBV5-1, the J call TRBJ1-2; 7 bases agree with TRBD1. The trim removed 6 bases at V and 6 bases at J, leaving 11 bases unmatched. The CDR3 length is 14 residues. Germline-derived CDR1 and CDR2 are SGHRS and YFSETQ. The CDR3 sequence is CASKTPDRDHGYTF. CDR3 DNA: TGCGCCAGCAAGACTCCCGACAGGGATCATGGCTACACCTTC.

In the case of this clone: Other DNA variants within this sample encode the same CDR3. This chain uses TRBV18 with TRBJ1-2, with 7 bases identical to TRBD1. The CDR3 length is 12 residues. CDR1 KGHSH and CDR2 LQKENI come from the germline V gene. J lost 6 bases, V lost 2 bases, and 0 bases had no gene match. The CDR3 coding sequence is TGTGCCAGCTCACCAACAGGGGATGGCTACACCTTC. It specifies CASSPTGDGYTF.